These T cell receptor beta chains were read from a single sample in a study of post-analysis software for immune sequencing data. TCRdb reanalysed the PCR reads using MiXCR and keeps one entry per CDR3 protein. In the table there are hundreds of thousands of distinct CDR3 sequences, 30% of which are singletons. Sequenced material: blood. Source of these receptors: a girl between 5 and 17 years old with multiple sclerosis. Both conserved end residues are part of each CDR3. Fields, in order: clone size, V gene, J gene, D gene, CDR3 protein, CDR3 DNA. D genes are given only for firm matches. Only some rows state a clone size, as once, few, many or a class for expanded clones.

clone_size: many; v_call: TRBV6-5; j_call: TRBJ2-2; d_call: NA; cdr3_aa: CASSRGTGELFF; cdr3_nt: TGTGCCAGCAGTAGGGGTACCGGGGAGCTGTTTTTT
clone_size: few; v_call: TRBV24-1; j_call: TRBJ2-1; d_call: NA; cdr3_aa: CATSDSQGGTVYNEQFF; cdr3_nt: TGTGCCACCAGTGATTCCCAGGGAGGGACAGTCTACAATGAGCAGTTCTTC
clone_size: NA; v_call: TRBV7-2; j_call: TRBJ1-1; d_call: NA; cdr3_aa: CASSFRTVTEAFF; cdr3_nt: TGTGCCAGCAGCTTTCGGACAGTCACTGAAGCTTTCTTT
clone_size: few; v_call: TRBV5-6; j_call: TRBJ2-4; d_call: TRBD1; cdr3_aa: CASTPGGRNIQYF; cdr3_nt: TGTGCCAGCACCCCAGGGGGCAGAAACATTCAGTACTTC
clone_size: NA; v_call: TRBV24-1; j_call: TRBJ2-1; d_call: NA; cdr3_aa: CATSDPPGAGAVDEQFF; cdr3_nt: TGTGCCACCAGTGATCCTCCCGGCGCTGGGGCGGTCGATGAGCAGTTCTTC
clone_size: NA; v_call: TRBV6-5; j_call: TRBJ2-3; d_call: NA; cdr3_aa: CASSYDHPREVTDTQYF; cdr3_nt: TGTGCCAGCAGTTACGACCACCCTCGGGAAGTCACAGATACGCAGTATTTT
clone_size: NA; v_call: TRBV12-3/TRBV12-4; j_call: TRBJ2-1; d_call: NA; cdr3_aa: CATRSSVADYNEQFF; cdr3_nt: TGTGCCACCCGTTCCTCGGTGGCCGACTACAATGAGCAGTTCTTC
clone_size: few; v_call: TRBV29-1; j_call: TRBJ2-1; d_call: NA; cdr3_aa: CSGEWDSYNEQFF; cdr3_nt: TGCAGCGGGGAGTGGGACTCATACAATGAGCAGTTCTTC
clone_size: few; v_call: TRBV6-5; j_call: TRBJ2-2; d_call: NA; cdr3_aa: CASSPRGAGELFF; cdr3_nt: TGTGCCAGCAGTCCCAGGGGTGCCGGGGAGCTGTTTTTT
clone_size: many; v_call: TRBV29-1; j_call: TRBJ2-7; d_call: NA; cdr3_aa: CSVDVQGVSEQYF; cdr3_nt: TGCAGCGTTGACGTTCAGGGCGTAAGCGAGCAGTACTTC
clone_size: NA; v_call: TRBV28; j_call: TRBJ2-3; d_call: NA; cdr3_aa: CVSSRSPVTDTQYF; cdr3_nt: TGTGTCAGCAGTCGCAGTCCTGTAACAGATACGCAGTATTTT
clone_size: many; v_call: TRBV13; j_call: TRBJ2-1; d_call: NA; cdr3_aa: CASSGDWGAQFF; cdr3_nt: TGTGCCAGCAGCGGAGACTGGGGCGCGCAGTTCTTC
clone_size: NA; v_call: TRBV19; j_call: TRBJ2-3; d_call: NA; cdr3_aa: CASMEENTDTQYF; cdr3_nt: TGTGCCAGTATGGAGGAAAACACAGATACGCAGTATTTT
clone_size: NA; v_call: TRBV9; j_call: TRBJ2-2; d_call: TRBD2; cdr3_aa: CASSVARLAGGSKGTGELFF; cdr3_nt: TGTGCCAGCAGCGTAGCGAGACTAGCGGGGGGTTCGAAAGGTACCGGGGAGCTGTTTTTT
clone_size: few; v_call: TRBV6-2/TRBV6-3; j_call: TRBJ1-2; d_call: NA; cdr3_aa: CASSYRPEDYGYTF; cdr3_nt: TGTGCCAGCAGTTACAGACCTGAGGACTATGGCTACACCTTC
clone_size: few; v_call: TRBV6-1; j_call: TRBJ1-2; d_call: NA; cdr3_aa: CASSEEVDRPYGYTF; cdr3_nt: TGTGCCAGCAGTGAAGAGGTTGACAGACCATATGGCTACACCTTC
clone_size: NA; v_call: TRBV21-1; j_call: TRBJ1-5; d_call: NA; cdr3_aa: CASSKGPEAGSVQPQHF; cdr3_nt: TGTGCCAGCAGCAAAGGGCCAGAGGCCGGGAGCGTTCAGCCCCAGCATTTT
clone_size: NA; v_call: TRBV12-3/TRBV12-4; j_call: TRBJ2-7; d_call: NA; cdr3_aa: CASSSPRNRLSYEQYF; cdr3_nt: TGTGCCAGCAGTTCCCCTAGGAACCGCTTGTCCTACGAGCAGTACTTC
clone_size: NA; v_call: TRBV3-1; j_call: TRBJ2-3; d_call: NA; cdr3_aa: CASGGPDTQYF; cdr3_nt: TGTGCCAGCGGAGGACCAGATACGCAGTATTTT
clone_size: NA; v_call: TRBV28; j_call: TRBJ1-3; d_call: TRBD1; cdr3_aa: CASSSPGDRVDGNTIYF; cdr3_nt: TGTGCCAGCAGTTCCCCGGGGGACAGGGTCGACGGAAACACCATATATTTT
clone_size: few; v_call: TRBV18; j_call: TRBJ2-7; d_call: NA; cdr3_aa: CASSPVGAGTYEQYF; cdr3_nt: TGTGCCAGCTCACCAGTAGGGGCCGGCACCTACGAGCAGTACTTC
clone_size: NA; v_call: TRBV18; j_call: TRBJ1-4; d_call: TRBD1; cdr3_aa: CASSPGQGEKLFF; cdr3_nt: TGTGCCAGCTCACCAGGACAGGGTGAAAAACTGTTTTTT
clone_size: few; v_call: TRBV7-9; j_call: TRBJ1-2; d_call: TRBD1; cdr3_aa: CASSPPGQGSRGYTF; cdr3_nt: TGTGCCAGCAGCCCACCGGGACAGGGGTCGCGCGGCTACACCTTC
clone_size: NA; v_call: TRBV20-1; j_call: TRBJ2-3; d_call: NA; cdr3_aa: CSALSAVSRDTQYF; cdr3_nt: TGCAGTGCCCTATCGGCAGTCAGTAGAGATACGCAGTATTTT
clone_size: few; v_call: TRBV24-1; j_call: TRBJ2-1; d_call: NA; cdr3_aa: CATSDSRTGARYNEQFF; cdr3_nt: TGTGCCACCAGTGACTCCCGGACGGGAGCAAGGTACAATGAGCAGTTCTTC
clone_size: NA; v_call: TRBV6-4; j_call: TRBJ2-1; d_call: NA; cdr3_aa: CASSQGPSFLGQFF; cdr3_nt: TGTGCCAGCAGTCAGGGTCCCTCCTTCCTTGGGCAGTTCTTC
clone_size: NA; v_call: TRBV7-2; j_call: TRBJ2-2; d_call: NA; cdr3_aa: CASSLYWGARTGELFF; cdr3_nt: TGTGCCAGCAGCTTATATTGGGGGGCGCGGACCGGGGAGCTGTTTTTT
clone_size: few; v_call: TRBV7-2; j_call: TRBJ2-3; d_call: TRBD2; cdr3_aa: CASSLSGTSYLDTQYF; cdr3_nt: TGTGCCAGCAGCCTCTCCGGGACTAGTTATTTGGATACGCAGTATTTT
clone_size: few; v_call: TRBV18; j_call: TRBJ2-3; d_call: TRBD1; cdr3_aa: CASSPDRPKGADTQYF; cdr3_nt: TGTGCCAGCTCCCCGGACAGGCCCAAGGGCGCAGATACGCAGTATTTT
clone_size: few; v_call: TRBV4-1; j_call: TRBJ2-7; d_call: NA; cdr3_aa: CASSQRASGLYEQYF; cdr3_nt: TGCGCCAGCAGCCAGCGAGCATCCGGGCTCTACGAGCAGTACTTC
clone_size: NA; v_call: TRBV2; j_call: TRBJ2-5; d_call: NA; cdr3_aa: CASRLVRPETQYF; cdr3_nt: TGTGCCAGCCGACTAGTAAGACCCGAGACCCAGTACTTC
clone_size: NA; v_call: TRBV7-2; j_call: TRBJ2-5; d_call: TRBD1; cdr3_aa: CASSLASSQGAFYEQYF; cdr3_nt: TGTGCCAGCAGCTTAGCCAGTTCCCAGGGGGCATTCTATGAGCAGTACTTC
clone_size: few; v_call: TRBV7-9; j_call: TRBJ2-4; d_call: NA; cdr3_aa: CASSPLGGIAKNIQYF; cdr3_nt: TGTGCCAGCAGCCCACTAGGTGGGATAGCCAAAAACATTCAGTACTTC
clone_size: few; v_call: TRBV12-3/TRBV12-4; j_call: TRBJ2-1; d_call: NA; cdr3_aa: CASRARGSGRGGEQFF; cdr3_nt: TGTGCCAGCAGGGCCCGGGGTAGCGGCCGTGGTGGTGAGCAGTTCTTC
clone_size: NA; v_call: TRBV4-1; j_call: TRBJ2-5; d_call: TRBD2; cdr3_aa: CASSQDPSGGLQETQYF; cdr3_nt: TGCGCCAGCAGCCAAGACCCTAGCGGGGGACTCCAAGAGACCCAGTACTTC
clone_size: NA; v_call: TRBV16; j_call: TRBJ2-7; d_call: TRBD2; cdr3_aa: CASSPSRLAGLEQYF; cdr3_nt: TGTGCCAGCAGCCCCTCGAGACTAGCGGGGCTCGAGCAGTACTTC
clone_size: few; v_call: TRBV20-1; j_call: TRBJ2-1; d_call: TRBD2; cdr3_aa: CSARVSGSYNEQFF; cdr3_nt: TGCAGTGCTAGGGTTAGCGGGAGCTACAATGAGCAGTTCTTC
clone_size: many; v_call: TRBV7-2; j_call: TRBJ1-2; d_call: NA; cdr3_aa: CASSLAWGGVDTF; cdr3_nt: TGTGCCAGCAGCTTAGCGTGGGGGGGAGTTGACACCTTC
clone_size: NA; v_call: TRBV5-1; j_call: TRBJ1-4; d_call: NA; cdr3_aa: CASSLAGSREKLFF; cdr3_nt: TGCGCCAGCAGCTTGGCGGGTTCTAGAGAAAAACTGTTTTTT
clone_size: many; v_call: TRBV7-2; j_call: TRBJ2-5; d_call: NA; cdr3_aa: CASTPQRETQYF; cdr3_nt: TGTGCCAGCACCCCTCAGAGAGAGACCCAGTACTTC
clone_size: NA; v_call: TRBV28; j_call: TRBJ1-2; d_call: TRBD1; cdr3_aa: CASSDPGQFYGYTF; cdr3_nt: TGTGCCAGCAGTGACCCGGGACAGTTCTATGGCTACACCTTC
clone_size: NA; v_call: TRBV5-1; j_call: TRBJ2-5; d_call: TRBD1; cdr3_aa: CASSLSSGGAKTQYF; cdr3_nt: TGCGCCAGCAGCTTGAGTTCAGGGGGCGCGAAGACCCAGTACTTC
clone_size: NA; v_call: TRBV11-3; j_call: TRBJ1-5; d_call: NA; cdr3_aa: CALTGGQFNQPQHF; cdr3_nt: TGTGCCCTCACCGGAGGACAGTTCAATCAGCCCCAGCATTTT
clone_size: few; v_call: TRBV7-9; j_call: TRBJ2-3; d_call: TRBD2; cdr3_aa: CASESSGDTQYF; cdr3_nt: TGTGCCAGCGAATCTAGCGGAGATACGCAGTATTTT
clone_size: many; v_call: TRBV6-4; j_call: TRBJ2-5; d_call: TRBD2; cdr3_aa: CASSDSSGGQETQYF; cdr3_nt: TGTGCCAGCAGTGACTCGTCGGGGGGGCAAGAGACCCAGTACTTC
clone_size: few; v_call: TRBV7-2; j_call: TRBJ2-1; d_call: NA; cdr3_aa: CASSPIDGTQEQFF; cdr3_nt: TGTGCCAGCAGCCCAATCGACGGAACCCAGGAGCAGTTCTTC
clone_size: many; v_call: TRBV9; j_call: TRBJ2-1; d_call: NA; cdr3_aa: CASSAGDVYNEQFF; cdr3_nt: TGTGCCAGCAGCGCAGGGGACGTCTACAATGAGCAGTTCTTC
clone_size: many; v_call: TRBV4-3; j_call: TRBJ2-3; d_call: TRBD2; cdr3_aa: CASSQGGTSGRLDTQYF; cdr3_nt: TGCGCCAGCAGCCAAGGGGGGACTAGCGGGAGACTCGATACGCAGTATTTT
clone_size: few; v_call: TRBV7-2; j_call: TRBJ2-3; d_call: TRBD2; cdr3_aa: CASLNSGGYTDTQYF; cdr3_nt: TGTGCCAGCTTGAACAGCGGGGGGTACACAGATACGCAGTATTTT
clone_size: NA; v_call: TRBV20-1; j_call: TRBJ2-7; d_call: NA; cdr3_aa: CSAREPGGRYEQYF; cdr3_nt: TGCAGTGCTAGAGAGCCAGGCGGGCGGTACGAGCAGTACTTC
clone_size: many; v_call: TRBV20-1; j_call: TRBJ1-2; d_call: TRBD1; cdr3_aa: CSAESGQGVVYGYTF; cdr3_nt: TGCAGTGCAGAATCGGGACAGGGGGTGGTCTATGGCTACACCTTC
clone_size: NA; v_call: TRBV11-2; j_call: TRBJ2-1; d_call: TRBD1; cdr3_aa: CASRRGTESSYNEQFF; cdr3_nt: TGTGCCAGCAGAAGAGGGACAGAGAGCTCCTACAATGAGCAGTTCTTC
clone_size: few; v_call: TRBV12-3/TRBV12-4; j_call: TRBJ1-2; d_call: NA; cdr3_aa: CASRPMTNGYTF; cdr3_nt: TGTGCCAGCAGACCCATGACCAATGGCTACACCTTC
clone_size: NA; v_call: TRBV20-1; j_call: TRBJ1-2; d_call: NA; cdr3_aa: CSAREWGGSAGYGYTF; cdr3_nt: TGCAGTGCTAGAGAGTGGGGGGGATCCGCCGGCTATGGCTACACCTTC
clone_size: NA; v_call: TRBV7-6; j_call: TRBJ2-1; d_call: TRBD2; cdr3_aa: CASSLASGRNEQFF; cdr3_nt: TGTGCCAGCAGCTTAGCTAGCGGGAGGAATGAGCAGTTCTTC
clone_size: few; v_call: TRBV29-1; j_call: TRBJ2-1; d_call: TRBD1; cdr3_aa: CSVEGQGGSYNEQFF; cdr3_nt: TGCAGCGTGGAGGGACAGGGGGGCTCCTACAATGAGCAGTTCTTC
clone_size: NA; v_call: TRBV5-1; j_call: TRBJ1-6; d_call: TRBD1; cdr3_aa: CASSYPDRDNSPLHF; cdr3_nt: TGCGCCAGCAGCTATCCCGACAGGGACAATTCACCCCTCCACTTT
clone_size: NA; v_call: TRBV28; j_call: TRBJ2-1; d_call: TRBD2; cdr3_aa: CASSLWRLAGVNEQFF; cdr3_nt: TGTGCCAGCAGTTTATGGCGACTAGCGGGAGTCAATGAGCAGTTCTTC